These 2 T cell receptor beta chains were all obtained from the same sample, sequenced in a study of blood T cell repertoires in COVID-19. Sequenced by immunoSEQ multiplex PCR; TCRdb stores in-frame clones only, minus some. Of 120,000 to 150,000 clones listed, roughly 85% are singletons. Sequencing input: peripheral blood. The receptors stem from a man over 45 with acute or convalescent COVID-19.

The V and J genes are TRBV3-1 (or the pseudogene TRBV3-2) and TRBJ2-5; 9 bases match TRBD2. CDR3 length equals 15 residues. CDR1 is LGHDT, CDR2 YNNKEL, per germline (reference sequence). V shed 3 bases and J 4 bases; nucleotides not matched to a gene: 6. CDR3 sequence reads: CASSQGAGGRETQYF. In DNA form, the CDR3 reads TGTGCCAGCAGCCAGGGAGCGGGAGGAAGAGAGACCCAGTACTTC.

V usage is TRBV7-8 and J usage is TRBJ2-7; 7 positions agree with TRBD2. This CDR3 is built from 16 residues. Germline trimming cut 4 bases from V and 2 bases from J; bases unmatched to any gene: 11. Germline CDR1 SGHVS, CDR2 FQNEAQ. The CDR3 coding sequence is TGTGCCAGCAGCTCCCGCCTTGAGCGGGGACCCTACGAGCAGTACTTC. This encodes CASSSRLERGPYEQYF.